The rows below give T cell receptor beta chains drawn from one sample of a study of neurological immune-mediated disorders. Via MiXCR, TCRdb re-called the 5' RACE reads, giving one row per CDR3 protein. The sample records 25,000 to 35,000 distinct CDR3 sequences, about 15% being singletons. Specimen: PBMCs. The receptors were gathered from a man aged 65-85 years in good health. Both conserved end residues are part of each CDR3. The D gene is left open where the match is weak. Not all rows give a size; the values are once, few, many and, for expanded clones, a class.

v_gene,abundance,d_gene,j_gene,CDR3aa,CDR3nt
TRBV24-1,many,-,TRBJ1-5,CATSDTDAGNQPQHF,TGTGCCACCAGTGACACGGACGCAGGCAATCAGCCCCAGCATTTT
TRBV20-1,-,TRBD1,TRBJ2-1,CSARDPGQGYYNEQFF,TGCAGTGCTAGGGATCCGGGACAGGGATATTACAATGAGCAGTTCTTC
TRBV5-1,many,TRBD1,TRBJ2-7,CASSSSGQAIGEQYF,TGCGCCAGCAGCTCGTCGGGACAGGCAATTGGCGAGCAGTACTTC
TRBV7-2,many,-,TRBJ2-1,CASSLGLADSNEQFF,TGTGCCAGCAGCTTAGGTCTGGCAGATAGCAATGAGCAGTTCTTC
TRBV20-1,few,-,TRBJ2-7,CSARRRDRRYEQYF,TGCAGTGCCCGAAGGAGGGACCGACGGTACGAGCAGTACTTC
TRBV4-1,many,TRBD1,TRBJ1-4,CASSQPIRGLNEKLFF,TGCGCCAGCAGCCAACCAATAAGGGGGCTTAATGAAAAACTGTTTTTT
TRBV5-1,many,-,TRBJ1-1,CASTPRENTEAFF,TGCGCCAGCACACCCCGGGAGAACACTGAAGCTTTCTTT
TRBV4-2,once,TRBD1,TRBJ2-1,CASSGRTGRNNEQFF,TGTGCCAGCAGCGGACGGACAGGGCGGAACAATGAGCAGTTCTTC
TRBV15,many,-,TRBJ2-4,CATSSRPKNIQYF,TGTGCCACCAGCAGCAGGCCCAAAAACATTCAGTACTTC
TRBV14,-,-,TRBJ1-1,CASSQQGSEAFF,TGTGCCAGCAGCCAACAGGGCTCTGAAGCTTTCTTT
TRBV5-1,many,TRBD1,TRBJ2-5,CASSPTGGEETQYF,TGCGCCAGCAGCCCGACAGGGGGGGAAGAGACCCAGTACTTC
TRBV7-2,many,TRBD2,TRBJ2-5,CASSLGGRQETQYF,TGTGCCAGCAGCCTGGGAGGGCGGCAAGAGACCCAGTACTTC
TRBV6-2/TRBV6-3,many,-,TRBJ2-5,CASSTLPYTNQETQYF,TGTGCCAGCAGTACCCTGCCTTACACGAATCAAGAGACCCAGTACTTC
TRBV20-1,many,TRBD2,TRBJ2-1,CSAREASGGGEQFF,TGCAGTGCTAGAGAAGCTAGCGGGGGAGGTGAGCAGTTCTTC
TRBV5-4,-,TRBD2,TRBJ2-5,CASSLVLAGTETQYF,TGTGCCAGCAGCTTGGTTCTAGCGGGAACGGAGACCCAGTACTTC
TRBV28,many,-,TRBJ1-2,CASSFSDPPTTTF,TGTGCCAGCAGTTTCTCCGACCCCCCGACGACGACCTTC
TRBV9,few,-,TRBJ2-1,CASSVAEIYNEQFF,TGTGCCAGCAGCGTGGCGGAAATCTACAATGAGCAGTTCTTC
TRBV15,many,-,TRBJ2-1,CATSRDRGAYNEQFF,TGTGCCACCAGCAGAGACAGGGGGGCCTACAATGAGCAGTTCTTC
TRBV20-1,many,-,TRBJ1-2,CSASGTGRDYTF,TGCAGTGCCTCCGGGACCGGGAGGGACTACACCTTC
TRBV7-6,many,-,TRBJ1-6,CASSLGSNSPLHF,TGTGCCAGCAGCTTAGGATCTAATTCACCCCTCCACTTT
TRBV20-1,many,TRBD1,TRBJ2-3,CSARPGQGITDTQYF,TGCAGTGCTAGACCTGGACAGGGGATCACAGATACGCAGTATTTT
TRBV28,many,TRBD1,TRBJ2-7,CASSLGTGAYEQYF,TGTGCCAGCAGTCTTGGGACAGGGGCCTACGAGCAGTACTTC
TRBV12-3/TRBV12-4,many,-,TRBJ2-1,CASSRTGEQFF,TGTGCCAGCAGCCGGACCGGTGAGCAGTTCTTC
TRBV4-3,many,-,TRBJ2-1,CASSQNPSWGGSHEQFF,TGCGCCAGCAGCCAGAACCCTAGCTGGGGGGGCTCCCATGAGCAGTTCTTC
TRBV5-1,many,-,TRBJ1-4,CASSLLRGVDEKLFF,TGCGCCAGCAGCTTGTTGCGCGGGGTTGATGAAAAACTGTTTTTT
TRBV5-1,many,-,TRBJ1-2,CASSPRQTNYGYTF,TGCGCCAGCAGCCCACGACAGACTAACTATGGCTACACCTTC